The rows below give T cell receptor beta chains drawn from one sample of a study of T cell changes during pregnancy in multiple sclerosis. The data were produced by immunoSEQ multiplex PCR, yet TCRdb's version contains in-frame clones alone and is incomplete. Here the sample spans tens of thousands of clones, under 90% being singletons. The sample in question was peripheral blood, obtained in the first trimester of pregnancy. The receptors come from a female donor in good health, enrolled as a control in a pregnancy study. The CDR3 runs from the conserved cysteine through the conserved F or W.

v_gene	CDR3aa
TRBV11-3	CASSSSGGGGEGTDTQYF
TRBV6-5	CASREGVGEQFF
TRBV27	CASSPITLASSYEQYF
TRBV4-2	CASSLLSRTGDTTNEKLFF
TRBV11-2	CASSPIGGQGAEGLETQYF
TRBV28	CASSAASGRASSYEQYF
TRBV5-1	CASSLDGAGELFF
TRBV6-1	CASSELENQPQHF
TRBV6-1	CASTNPGGDGYTF
TRBV30	CAWSSRLTNTGELFF
TRBV6-6	CASSYSRNRQGGEQYF
TRBV5-1	CASRVQPGLADNEQFF
TRBV27	CASRPATNEKLFF
TRBV6-6	CASRGSIEQFF
TRBV30	CAWSVGGSYNSPLHF
TRBV6-1	CASSERGSSWSSYNEQFF
TRBV19	CASSIASDTQYF
TRBV5-1	CASSLGLETQGTEAFF
TRBV27	CASSRGLAGNSRLYEQYF
TRBV7-2	CASSYRRGDTQYF